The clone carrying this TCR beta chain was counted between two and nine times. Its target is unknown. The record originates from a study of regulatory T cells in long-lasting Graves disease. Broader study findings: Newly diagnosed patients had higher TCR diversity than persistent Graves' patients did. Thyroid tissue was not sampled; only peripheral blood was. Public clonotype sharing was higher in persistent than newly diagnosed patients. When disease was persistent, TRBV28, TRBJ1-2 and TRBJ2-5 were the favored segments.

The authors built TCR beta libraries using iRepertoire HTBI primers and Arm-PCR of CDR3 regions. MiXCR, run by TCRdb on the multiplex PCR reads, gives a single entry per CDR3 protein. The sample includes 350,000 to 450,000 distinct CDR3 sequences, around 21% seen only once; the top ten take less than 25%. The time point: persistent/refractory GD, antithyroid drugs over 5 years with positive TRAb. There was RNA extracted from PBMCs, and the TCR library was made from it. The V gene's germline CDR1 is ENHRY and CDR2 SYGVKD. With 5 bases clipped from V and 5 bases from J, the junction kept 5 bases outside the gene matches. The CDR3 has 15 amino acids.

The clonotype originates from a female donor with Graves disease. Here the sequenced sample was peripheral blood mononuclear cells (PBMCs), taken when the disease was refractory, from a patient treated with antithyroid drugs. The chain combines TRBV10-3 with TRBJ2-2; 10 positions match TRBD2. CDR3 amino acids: CAISQSGRGTGELFF. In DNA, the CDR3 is TGTGCCATCAGTCAAAGCGGGAGGGGGACCGGGGAGCTGTTTTTT.